These 27 T cell receptor beta chains were all obtained from the same sample, sequenced in a study of T cell responses to AZD1222 COVID-19 vaccine. Assay used: immunoSEQ multiplex PCR; TCRdb lists only in-frame clones, some missing. Here the sample spans 150,000 to 200,000 clones, approximately 93% being singletons. The sequencing here drew on peripheral blood, taken 28 days after the second AZD1222 dose. The receptor set was obtained from an adult who received the AZD1222 COVID-19 vaccine.

The chain couples TRBV29-1 to TRBJ1-5; perhaps TRBD1 as D (5 bases). The CDR3 totals 13 residues. Trimming shortened V by 5 bases and J by 2 bases, and 10 bases separated the two germline ends. Germline CDR1 reads SQVTM; CDR2 reads ANQGSEA. CDR3 in amino acids: CSVSGGGNQPQHF. In nucleotides, the CDR3 is TGCAGCGTTAGCGGAGGGGGCAATCAGCCCCAGCATTTT. The entire variable domain, with the rest obtained from reference TRBV29-1 and TRBJ1-5, is as follows: SAVISQKPSRDICQRGTSLTIQCQVDSQVTMMFWYRQQPGQSLTLIATANQGSEATYESGFVIDKFPISRPNLTFSTLTVSNMSPEDSSIYLCSVSGGGNQPQHFGDGTRLSIL.

The chain has TRBV30 and TRBJ2-4, with D tentatively TRBD1 (6 bases). V dropped 0 bases and J dropped 0 bases, with 15 bases sitting between them. CDR3 length: 17 amino acids. Germline CDR1 and CDR2: GTSNPN and SVGIG (reference sequence). The CDR3 here is CAWSVSLGQPAKNIQYF. In DNA form, the CDR3 reads TGTGCCTGGAGTGTGAGTCTGGGACAACCAGCCAAAAACATTCAGTACTTC.

This clone has just one count. V is TRBV3-1 (or the pseudogene TRBV3-2) and J is TRBJ1-6, with 8 bases matching TRBD1. CDR1 is LGHDT and CDR2 is YNNKEL in the germline V gene (reference sequence). This CDR3 comprises 17 residues. V shed 0 bases, J shed 8 bases, and the junction held 9 bases outside the gene matches. CDR3 nucleotide sequence: TGTGCCAGCAGCCAAGATGGGAAGACAGGGGACTATTCACCCCTCCACTTT. Protein sequence: CASSQDGKTGDYSPLHF.

In nucleotides, the CDR3 is TGTGCCAGCAGTTATCCGAACAGGGGGCTGGGGGACTATGGCTACACCTTC. It yields the protein CASSYPNRGLGDYGYTF. V gene TRBV6-2 or TRBV6-3 combines with J gene TRBJ1-2, with 9 bases identical to TRBD1. There are 17 residues in the CDR3. The germline CDR1 and CDR2 sequences are MNHEY and SVGEGT. With V trimmed by 3 bases and J by 3 bases, 11 bases remained unmatched.

The table lists this clone with a count of one. The genes are TRBV5-1 and TRBJ2-3, with D possibly matching TRBD2 (6 bases). This CDR3 is 14 amino acids long. Trimming cost V 4 bases and J 6 bases, with 15 bases left between them. Per germline, CDR1 SGHRS and CDR2 YFSETQ. The CDR3 DNA reads TGCGCCAGCAGCCTCCGGGACTCCGCCGATACGCAGTATTTT. It translates to CASSLRDSADTQYF.

The gene calls are TRBV28 and TRBJ1-2; D not resolved. The CDR3 is 12 amino acids. V lost 6 bases and J 8 bases, leaving 13 bases between the germline ends. CDR1 MDHEN and CDR2 SYDVKM come from the germline V gene. In DNA, the CDR3 is TGTGCCAGCAGAACACCCTCGGGAGGCTACACCTTC. Translating it yields CASRTPSGGYTF.

The chain couples TRBV29-1 to TRBJ1-1; D unclear. V was shortened by 4 bases and J by 4 bases, with 10 bases between the two germline ends. CDR3 length: 12 amino acids. Germline V gene lookup returns CDR1 SQVTM and CDR2 ANQGSEA. CDR3 sequence: CSVGPAGTEAFF. The CDR3 DNA is TGCAGCGTTGGACCCGCAGGCACTGAAGCTTTCTTT.

The rearrangement joins TRBV5-1 to TRBJ1-4, with 9 positions matching TRBD1. Germline CDR1 is SGHRS and CDR2 is YFSETQ. Trimming removed 3 bases from V and 8 bases from J; junction bases left unmatched: 11. This CDR3 contains 16 residues. DNA for the CDR3: TGCGCCAGCAGCTGGGGAACCGGGACAGGGATCGAAAAACTGTTTTTT. It codes for CASSWGTGTGIEKLFF.

The chain joins TRBV7-3 to TRBJ2-3, with D perhaps TRBD2 (6 bases). With 0 bases removed from V and 2 bases from J, the gap between germline ends came to 15 bases. CDR1 is SGHTA, CDR2 FQGTGA, per germline. CDR3 length equals 17 residues. CDR3 residues: CASSLTPVGSFTDTQYF. In DNA, the CDR3 is TGTGCCAGCAGCTTAACGCCCGTCGGGAGTTTCACAGATACGCAGTATTTT.

The rearrangement links TRBV19 to TRBJ2-7, with a tentative D call TRBD2 (6 bases). This CDR3 contains 15 residues. V was cut by 5 bases and J by 3 bases, with 17 bases left in between. CDR1 LNHDA and CDR2 SQIVND come from the germline V gene (reference sequence). CDR3 sequence (DNA): TGTGCCAGTAGTTCCCCCGAGAGGGGAGGCTACGAGCAGTACTTC. It codes for CASSSPERGGYEQYF. The full variable domain, rest sourced from reference TRBV19 and TRBJ2-7, is DGGITQSPKYLFRKEGQNVTLSCEQNLNHDAMYWYRQDPGQGLRLIYYSQIVNDFQKGDIAEGYSVSREKKESFPLTVTSAQKNPTAFYLCASSSPERGGYEQYFGPGTRLTVT.

Written as DNA, the CDR3 is TGTGCCAGCAGTGAAGACAGGGGCCCGATGAACACTGAAGCTTTCTTT. It codes for CASSEDRGPMNTEAFF. The chain uses TRBV6-1 and TRBJ1-1; 7 bases fit TRBD1. Germline CDR1 is MNHNS and CDR2 is SASEGT. CDR3 length: 16 residues. The junction had 5 bases not matched to a gene; V was cut back by 1 base and J by 0 bases.

The J gene is TRBJ2-5, the V gene TRBV28; 13 positions agree with TRBD2. CDR3 length: 16 residues. Trimming took 4 bases from V and 6 from J; bases not matched to a gene: 8. CDR1 and CDR2 from the germline V gene are MDHEN and SYDVKM. CDR3 region: CASSSWTSGSAQTQYF. The CDR3 bases are TGTGCCAGCAGTTCCTGGACTAGCGGGAGCGCCCAGACCCAGTACTTC.

This chain links TRBV9 with TRBJ1-6; weak D call: TRBD1 (6 bases). This CDR3 has 15 amino acids. Germline CDR1 SGDLS, CDR2 YYNGEE. Trimming removed 3 bases from V and 5 bases from J, with 12 bases in between. The CDR3 here is CASSARTGNNSPLHF. The DNA of the CDR3 is TGTGCCAGCAGCGCCCGAACAGGGAATAATTCACCCCTCCACTTT.

This clone was found a few times. The chain uses TRBV6-5 and TRBJ2-7; D not certain. Deletions cut 6 bases from V and 4 bases from J, with 10 bases between. The CDR3 length is 12 residues. CDR1 and CDR2 from the germline V gene are MNHEY and SVGAGI. CDR3 region: CASSWAFYEQYF. CDR3 nucleotides: TGTGCCAGCAGCTGGGCGTTTTACGAGCAGTACTTC.

J is TRBJ1-5 and V is TRBV19; possible D gene TRBD1, 6 bases. Per the germline V gene, CDR1 is LNHDA and CDR2 is SQIVND (reference sequence). The CDR3 totals 13 residues. With 4 bases removed from V and 4 bases from J, the gap between germline ends came to 8 bases. For the CDR3, the DNA is TGTGCCAGTAGTAGAGGGGGAAATCAGCCCCAGCATTTT. It specifies CASSRGGNQPQHF.

The chain links TRBV27 to TRBJ2-1; D is perhaps TRBD1 (6 bases). CDR3 size: 14 residues. CDR1 and CDR2 (germline): MNHEY, SMNVEV (reference sequence). The V and J ends lost 5 bases and 5 bases respectively, with 13 bases between them. The CDR3 bases are TGTGCCAGCAGTCGTGGACAGTTAAACAATGAGCAGTTCTTC. Translating gives CASSRGQLNNEQFF.

V gene TRBV5-5 combines with J gene TRBJ2-1; 7 bases agree with TRBD2. Trimming cost V 3 bases and J 2 bases; bases outside gene matches: 5. CDR1 and CDR2 (germline): SGHKS, YYEKEE (reference sequence). The CDR3 covers 15 residues. This CDR3 is CASSSSAGAYNEQFF. CDR3 nucleotide sequence: TGTGCCAGCAGCTCCTCTGCGGGGGCCTACAATGAGCAGTTCTTC.

V is TRBV11-3 and J is TRBJ2-3, with D perhaps TRBD2 (5 bases). The CDR3 is 15 residues long. V lost 3 bases to trimming and J lost 1 base, with 11 bases between them. Germline-derived CDR1 and CDR2 are SGHNT and YENEEA. CDR3 protein: CASSFSERGTDTQYF. CDR3 nucleotides: TGTGCCAGCAGCTTTAGCGAGAGGGGCACAGATACGCAGTATTTT.

V is TRBV18 and J is TRBJ1-2, with D unresolved. Trimming took off 3 bases at V and 6 bases at J, with 17 bases between the two ends. The length of the CDR3 is 15 residues. CDR1 is KGHSH, CDR2 LQKENI, per germline. CDR3 in amino acids: CASSPPSLVTDGYTF. The CDR3 DNA reads TGTGCCAGCTCACCCCCGTCGCTTGTCACAGATGGCTACACCTTC. The full variable domain, its missing parts supplied by reference TRBV18 and TRBJ1-2, is NAGVMQNPRHLVRRRGQEARLRCSPMKGHSHVYWYRQLPEEGLKFMVYLQKENIIDESGMPKERFSAEFPKEGPSILRIQQVVRGDSAAYFCASSPPSLVTDGYTFGSGTRLTVV.

The V call is TRBV7-9, the J call TRBJ1-1, with D tentatively TRBD1 (6 bases). Germline assignment: CDR1 SEHNR and CDR2 FQNEAQ (reference sequence). V lost 5 bases, J lost 11 bases, and 24 bases lay in between. The length of the CDR3 is 15 residues. The CDR3 region is CASSTTGKGYGGAFF. The CDR3 bases are TGTGCCAGCAGCACCACAGGGAAGGGGTATGGTGGGGCTTTCTTT. The full variable domain, with the rest looked up from reference TRBV7-9 and TRBJ1-1, is DTGVSQNPRHKITKRGQNVTFRCDPISEHNRLYWYRQTLGQGPEFLTYFQNEAQLEKSRLLSDRFSAERPKGSFSTLEIQRTEQGDSAMYLCASSTTGKGYGGAFFGQGTRLTVV.

This rearrangement joins TRBV6-6 to TRBJ1-5, with D perhaps matching TRBD1 (5 bases). Germline lookup yields CDR1 MNHNY and CDR2 SVGAGI (reference sequence). With 0 bases removed from V and 4 bases from J, the gap between germline ends came to 7 bases. CDR3 length equals 14 residues. This CDR3 reads CASSYSQGNQPQHF. The CDR3, as DNA: TGTGCCAGCAGTTACTCGCAGGGAAATCAGCCCCAGCATTTT.

The chain has TRBV28 and TRBJ2-7; 9 positions agree with TRBD1. CDR3 length: 16 amino acids. Trimming took 6 bases from V and 4 from J; bases not matched to a gene: 13. Germline V gene data show CDR1 as MDHEN and CDR2 as SYDVKM. CDR3 in amino acids: CASRSPTGTGSYEQYF. CDR3 bases: TGTGCCAGCAGGTCCCCTACCGGGACAGGGAGTTACGAGCAGTACTTC. The full variable domain, completed using reference TRBV28 and TRBJ2-7, is DVKVTQSSRYLVKRTGEKVFLECVQDMDHENMFWYRQDPGLGLRLIYFSYDVKMKEKGDIPEGYSVSREKKERFSLILESASTNQTSMYLCASRSPTGTGSYEQYFGPGTRLTVT.

This chain connects TRBV7-2 to TRBJ2-1; D remains unclear. The CDR3 totals 12 residues. Germline CDR1 SGHTA, CDR2 FQGNSA. Trimming shortened V by 5 bases and J by 2 bases, and 4 bases separated the two germline ends. The CDR3 nucleotides are TGTGCCAGCAGCCGTGCCTACAATGAGCAGTTCTTC. Protein sequence: CASSRAYNEQFF.

This sequence joins TRBV18 and TRBJ2-2, with a weak D call TRBD2 (6 bases). The CDR3 covers 16 residues. Trimming stripped 1 base from V and 3 bases from J, with 12 bases between. The V gene's germline CDR1 is KGHSH and CDR2 LQKENI. The CDR3 spells CASSPRGESDTGELFF. The DNA of the CDR3 is TGTGCCAGCTCACCACGGGGGGAATCGGACACCGGGGAGCTGTTTTTT.

The CDR3 region is CASSPQQGFSYEQYF. The CDR3 region has the DNA TGTGCCAGTAGTCCGCAACAGGGGTTCTCCTACGAGCAGTACTTC. The V gene is TRBV19, the J gene TRBJ2-7, with 7 bases that match TRBD1. Trimming took 5 bases from V and 0 from J; bases not matched to a gene: 7. The CDR3 has 15 residues. From germline, CDR1 is LNHDA and CDR2 SQIVND (reference sequence).

This clone turned up a few times. The J gene is TRBJ2-1, the V gene TRBV4-1; 10 positions match TRBD2. V was pared by 4 bases and J by 1 base, with 7 bases of the junction left unmatched. CDR1 and CDR2 (germline): MGHRA, YSYEKL. The CDR3 covers 17 residues. This chain's CDR3 is CASSRTQGLASYNEQFF. The CDR3 bases are TGCGCCAGCAGCCGGACCCAGGGACTAGCGTCCTACAATGAGCAGTTCTTC.

This sequence joins TRBV12-3 or TRBV12-4 and TRBJ1-2, with TRBD1 as a possible D gene (6 bases). The V end was cut by 6 bases, the J end by 4 bases, with 12 bases between. The CDR3 length is 13 residues. CDR3 bases: TGTGCCAGCAGGATTTCGGGGGCCTATGGCTACACCTTC. This translates into CASRISGAYGYTF.